These 24 T cell receptor beta chains came from one sample sequenced in a study of shared clonotypes between healthy human individuals. Using immunoSEQ multiplex PCR, the repertoire was profiled, and TCRdb retains in-frame clones only, with some absent. The profile covers fewer than 1.4 million clones, with around 82% appearing a single time and under 0.8% taken by the ten largest. Sequenced input: memory CD4+ T cells from PBMCs. The subset is: CD45RA-negative fraction. The receptors stem from a young man in good health. Some clones in this sample may be carry-over from other donors' samples.

To note about this clone: Other DNA variants within this sample encode the same CDR3. This chain joins TRBV5-1 and TRBJ1-4, with D hard to call. The CDR3 has 14 residues. V shed 0 bases and J shed 5 bases, with 8 bases lying between them. CDR1 is SGHRS and CDR2 is YFSETQ in the germline V gene. The CDR3 DNA follows: TGCGCCAGCAGCTTGGTCGCCGGAAATGAAAAACTGTTTTTT. Its protein product is CASSLVAGNEKLFF.

This clone showed up just once. The V call is TRBV5-4, the J call TRBJ1-2; the D gene is possibly TRBD1 (6 bases). Germline V lookup: CDR1 SGHNT, CDR2 YYREEE (reference sequence). The CDR3 runs 14 residues. The ends were cut back, 0 bases at V and 5 bases at J, with 11 bases in the middle. Here the CDR3 reads CASSLARTAYGYTF. The CDR3, as DNA: TGTGCCAGCAGCTTGGCTCGGACAGCTTATGGCTACACCTTC.

The rearrangement links TRBV7-3 to TRBJ2-6; no definite D call. CDR1 SGHTA and CDR2 FQGTGA come from the germline V gene. This CDR3 region has 15 residues. The V end lost 2 bases, the J end lost 0 bases, and 5 bases lay between the germline ends. CDR3 bases: TGTGCCAGCAGCTTAGGCACCTCTGGGGCCAACGTCCTGACTTTC. This codes for CASSLGTSGANVLTF.

V is TRBV29-1 and J is TRBJ1-5, with TRBD1 matching over 9 bases. The CDR3 spans 13 residues. V lost 7 bases and J lost 3; bases outside the gene matches: 4. Germline assignment: CDR1 SQVTM and CDR2 ANQGSEA. The CDR3 coding sequence is TGCAGCGCCGGGACAGGGAACAATCAGCCCCAGCATTTT. This sequence encodes CSAGTGNNQPQHF.

CDR3 region: CASIWELYTDTQYF. The CDR3 DNA reads TGTGCCAGCATTTGGGAGCTATACACAGATACGCAGTATTTT. The chain combines TRBV2 with TRBJ2-3, with TRBD2 as a possible D gene (5 bases). Between the trimmed V and J ends, which lost 7 bases and 2 bases, there was a span of 13 bases. There are 14 residues in the CDR3. Germline-derived CDR1 and CDR2 are SNHLY and FYNNEI.

The gene calls are TRBV5-1 and TRBJ2-1, with TRBD2 matching over 7 bases. The germline V gene has CDR1 SGHRS and CDR2 YFSETQ. Trimming removed 1 base from V and 7 bases from J; junction bases left unmatched: 14. The CDR3 is 17 amino acids. Written as DNA, the CDR3 is TGCGCCAGCAGCTTGCCACCGGCGGGAGCCGGAGCTAATGAGCAGTTCTTC. Protein: CASSLPPAGAGANEQFF.

The rearrangement uses TRBV19 and TRBJ1-1; D unresolved. Trimming stripped 6 bases from V and 6 bases from J, with 11 bases between. Germline V lookup: CDR1 LNHDA, CDR2 SQIVND (reference sequence). CDR3 size: 12 residues. The CDR3 loop is CASSERGAEAFF. In nucleotides, the CDR3 is TGTGCCAGTAGCGAGAGAGGCGCTGAAGCTTTCTTT.

In its sample, this clone was seen a few times. The genes are TRBV7-9 and TRBJ1-1; the D gene is possibly TRBD1 (6 bases). Germline V gene sequence: CDR1 SEHNR, CDR2 FQNEAQ (reference sequence). The germline V and J ends were trimmed by 5 bases and 1 base, with 14 bases remaining between them. The CDR3 extends over 15 amino acids. The CDR3 nucleotides are TGTGCCAGCAGCCCATGGGGGCGACGGAACACTGAAGCTTTCTTT. Protein sequence: CASSPWGRRNTEAFF.

A few counts support this clone. The V call is TRBV5-1, the J call TRBJ2-7; 11 bases map to TRBD2. Trimming took 0 bases from V and 7 from J; bases not matched to a gene: 6. The CDR3 contains 15 residues. CDR1 SGHRS and CDR2 YFSETQ come from the germline V gene. This CDR3 reads CASSLAGLAGGEQYF. DNA for the CDR3: TGCGCCAGCAGCTTGGCCGGACTAGCGGGCGGGGAGCAGTACTTC.

The chain combines TRBV29-1 with TRBJ1-2, with D possibly matching TRBD1 (6 bases). CDR1 is SQVTM and CDR2 is ANQGSEA in the germline V gene. The CDR3 sequence is 14 residues long. Trimming shortened V by 0 bases and J by 7 bases, and 15 bases separated the two germline ends. CDR3 region: CSVEDNRPQGGYTF. The CDR3 DNA reads TGCAGCGTTGAAGATAACAGACCACAGGGTGGCTACACCTTC.

The V gene is TRBV28, the J gene TRBJ1-2; D gene uncertain. The length of the CDR3 is 11 residues. Germline CDR1 reads MDHEN; CDR2 reads SYDVKM. Trimming took 4 bases from V and 8 from J, leaving 8 bases between them. The CDR3 here is CASSSTWGYTF. CDR3 sequence (DNA): TGTGCCAGCAGTTCCACTTGGGGCTACACCTTC.

The chain links TRBV30 to TRBJ2-5; D is possibly TRBD2 (6 bases). The DNA end lines up better with TRBJ2-7; the J call may be wrong. The CDR3 is 14 residues long. From germline, CDR1 is GTSNPN and CDR2 SVGIG (reference sequence). Here the CDR3 DNA reads TGTGCCTGGACCAGAGCGGGCCTGAACTACGAGCAGTACTTC. As protein: CAWTRAGLNYEQYF.

Regarding this clone: At the DNA level, this CDR3 is encoded by other sequences in the same sample as well. The chain links TRBV5-8 to TRBJ2-3; unclear D gene. The CDR3 consists of 14 residues. Germline loops: CDR1 SGHTS, CDR2 YDEGEE. Trimming removed 0 bases from V and 3 bases from J, with 8 bases in between. The CDR3 DNA follows: TGTGCCAGCAGCTTGGGAGGCAATACAGATACGCAGTATTTT. Translated, it gives CASSLGGNTDTQYF.

The V call is TRBV7-7, the J call TRBJ2-2; D is ambiguous. From germline, CDR1 is SSHAT and CDR2 FNYEAQ (reference sequence). This CDR3 region has 13 residues. V gave up 1 base and J gave up 6 bases, with 6 bases separating them. CDR3: CASSLVQAGELFF. The CDR3 DNA reads TGTGCCAGCAGCTTAGTCCAGGCCGGGGAGCTGTTTTTT.

The chain couples TRBV18 to TRBJ2-7; 7 positions agree with TRBD2. This CDR3 spans 16 amino acids. Germline V gives CDR1 KGHSH, CDR2 LQKENI. After removal of 4 bases from V and 6 bases from J, the junction contained 15 bases not matched to a gene. CDR3 region: CASSRDGGRVGGEQYF. In nucleotides, the CDR3 is TGTGCCAGCTCACGAGATGGCGGGAGAGTAGGAGGCGAGCAGTACTTC. The complete variable domain, with remaining parts taken from reference TRBV18 and TRBJ2-7, reads NAGVMQNPRHLVRRRGQEARLRCSPMKGHSHVYWYRQLPEEGLKFMVYLQKENIIDESGMPKERFSAEFPKEGPSILRIQQVVRGDSAAYFCASSRDGGRVGGEQYFGPGTRLTVT.

This clone occurred many times. The CDR3 loop reads CASSHRTSGIGSYNEQFF. The CDR3 nucleotides are TGTGCCAGCAGTCACAGGACTAGCGGGATAGGCTCCTACAATGAGCAGTTCTTC. The genes are TRBV21-1 and TRBJ2-1; TRBD2 is taken as the D call from the table, unchecked against the DNA. TRBV21-1 is a listed pseudogene. There are 18 residues in the CDR3.

This chain joins TRBV7-8 and TRBJ2-1, with a weak D call TRBD2 (6 bases). The CDR3 runs 15 residues. Germline V CDR1 and CDR2: SGHVS, FQNEAQ. The V gene lost 1 base and the J gene lost 4 bases, with 11 bases spanning the gap. The CDR3, as DNA: TGTGCCAGCAGCTTAGGTCGGGGACTTTACAATGAGCAGTTCTTC. This translates into CASSLGRGLYNEQFF.

The chain combines TRBV7-2 with TRBJ2-3; TRBD2 is a possible D gene (5 bases). This CDR3 comprises 16 residues. CDR1 is SGHTA, CDR2 FQGNSA, per germline. Between the trimmed V and J ends, which lost 5 bases and 4 bases, there was a span of 19 bases. The chain's CDR3 is CASSLNLGVQSDTQYF. The CDR3 coding sequence is TGTGCCAGCAGCCTCAACTTGGGAGTACAGTCAGATACGCAGTATTTT.

The chain recombines TRBV7-9 with TRBJ2-7; the D gene is possibly TRBD2 (5 bases). The CDR3 runs 14 residues. Trimming cost V 0 bases and J 2 bases, with 8 bases left between them. Germline-derived CDR1 and CDR2 are SEHNR and FQNEAQ (reference sequence). The CDR3: CASSLAGVTYEQYF. The DNA of the CDR3 is TGTGCCAGCAGCTTAGCGGGAGTCACCTACGAGCAGTACTTC.

As to this clone: The same CDR3 is also encoded by other DNA sequences in this sample. The J gene is TRBJ2-2, the V gene TRBV5-1, with no clear D. The CDR3 spans 14 residues. Trimming stripped 0 bases from V and 2 bases from J, with 5 bases between. The germline V gene encodes CDR1 SGHRS and CDR2 YFSETQ. The CDR3 DNA reads TGCGCCAGCAGCTTGGAGCCCAACACCGGGGAGCTGTTTTTT. As protein: CASSLEPNTGELFF.

The table lists this clone with a few counts. This chain joins TRBV7-2 and TRBJ2-7, with TRBD2 as a possible D gene (5 bases). Germline V gene data show CDR1 as SGHTA and CDR2 as FQGNSA. The CDR3 runs to 14 residues. Trimming took 4 bases from V and 4 from J, leaving 14 bases between them. CDR3 protein: CASSSELGRYEQYF. The CDR3 DNA sequence: TGTGCCAGCAGCTCCGAACTAGGTCGGTACGAGCAGTACTTC.

A few counts support this clone. The V gene is TRBV5-1, the J gene TRBJ2-2, with D possibly matching TRBD1 (5 bases). The CDR3 contains 15 residues. The V and J ends lost 1 base and 3 bases respectively, with 10 bases between them. Germline CDR1 and CDR2: SGHRS and YFSETQ. The CDR3 reads CASSLRGVDTGELFF. In DNA form, the CDR3 reads TGCGCCAGCAGCTTGAGGGGCGTCGACACCGGGGAGCTGTTTTTT.

The chain links TRBV19 to TRBJ2-4; D is unclear. The CDR3 has 14 amino acids. The V and J ends lost 6 bases and 0 bases respectively, with 9 bases between them. The germline V gene encodes CDR1 LNHDA and CDR2 SQIVND (reference sequence). CDR3 nucleotides: TGTGCCAGTAGCGAGATACTAGCCAAAAACATTCAGTACTTC. It yields the protein CASSEILAKNIQYF.

The rearrangement uses TRBV20-1 and TRBJ1-2, with D hard to call. Trimming cost V 5 bases and J 8 bases, with 12 bases left between them. Germline V CDR1 and CDR2: DFQATT, SNEGSKA (reference sequence). The CDR3 spans 11 residues. The DNA of the CDR3 is TGCAGTGCTTCCAGCTTCGGAGGCTACACCTTC. Amino acid sequence: CSASSFGGYTF.